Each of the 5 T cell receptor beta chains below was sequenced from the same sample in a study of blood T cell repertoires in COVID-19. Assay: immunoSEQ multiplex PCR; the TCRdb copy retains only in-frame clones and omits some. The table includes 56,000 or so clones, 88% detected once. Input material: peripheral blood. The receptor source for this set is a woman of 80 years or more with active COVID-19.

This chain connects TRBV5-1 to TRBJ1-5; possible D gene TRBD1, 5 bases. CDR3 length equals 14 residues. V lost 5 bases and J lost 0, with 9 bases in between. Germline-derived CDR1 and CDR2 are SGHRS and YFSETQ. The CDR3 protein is CASREGTSNQPQHF. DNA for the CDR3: TGCGCCAGCAGGGAGGGGACTAGCAATCAGCCCCAGCATTTT.

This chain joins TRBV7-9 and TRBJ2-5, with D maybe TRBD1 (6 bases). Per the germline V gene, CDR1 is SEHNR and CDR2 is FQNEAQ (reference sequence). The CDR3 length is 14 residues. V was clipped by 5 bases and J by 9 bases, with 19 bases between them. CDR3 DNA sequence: TGTGCCAGCAGCATAAAGGGACCATCAGGGGCCCAGTACTTC. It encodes CASSIKGPSGAQYF.

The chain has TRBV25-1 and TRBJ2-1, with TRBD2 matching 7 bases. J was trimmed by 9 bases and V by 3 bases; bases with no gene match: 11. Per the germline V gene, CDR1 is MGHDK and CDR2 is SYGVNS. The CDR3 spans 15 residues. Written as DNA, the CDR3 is TGTGCCAGCAGTGAGGGGGGGGTACAAGTGGGTGAGCAGTTCTTC. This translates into CASSEGGVQVGEQFF.

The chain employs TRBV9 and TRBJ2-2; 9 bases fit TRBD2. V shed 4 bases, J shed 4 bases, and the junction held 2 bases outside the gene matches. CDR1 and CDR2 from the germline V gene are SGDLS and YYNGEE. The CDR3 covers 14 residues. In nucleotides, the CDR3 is TGTGCCAGCAGCCGTAGCGGGGGCACCGGGGAGCTGTTTTTT. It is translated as CASSRSGGTGELFF.

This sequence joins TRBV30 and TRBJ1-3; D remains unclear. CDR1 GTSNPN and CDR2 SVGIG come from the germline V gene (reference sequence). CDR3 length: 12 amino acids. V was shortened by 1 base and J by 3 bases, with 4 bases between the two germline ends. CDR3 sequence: CAWSARGNTIYF. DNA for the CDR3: TGTGCCTGGAGTGCCCGTGGAAACACCATATATTTT.